Presented here are 5 T cell receptor beta chains from one specimen sequenced in a study of control samples from healthy donors and cancer patients. This table comes from immunoSEQ multiplex PCR, and its TCRdb copy is limited to in-frame clones, with some not included. The sample lists 70,000 to 95,000 clones, around 87% occurring once. The sample comprised blood. These receptors were collected from a middle-aged man in good health.

The gene calls are TRBV11-2 and TRBJ2-7; unclear D gene. This CDR3 has 14 amino acids. V lost 1 base and J 1 base, leaving 8 bases between the germline ends. Germline V lookup: CDR1 SGHAT, CDR2 FQNNGV. CDR3 coding DNA: TGTGCCAGCAGCTTAGTGGGAACGTCCTACGAGCAGTACTTC. Amino acids: CASSLVGTSYEQYF.

The chain uses TRBV6-5 and TRBJ1-2, with TRBD1 matching over 11 bases. Germline CDR1 MNHEY, CDR2 SVGAGI. V lost 5 bases and J lost 10; bases outside the gene matches: 9. This CDR3 is 14 amino acids long. The CDR3 is CASSPWTGGADYTF. In DNA, the CDR3 is TGTGCCAGCAGTCCCTGGACAGGGGGCGCTGACTACACCTTC.

This sequence joins TRBV7-7 and TRBJ2-3; a possible D gene is TRBD2 (6 bases). The CDR3 has 13 residues. Trimming shortened V by 10 bases and J by 3 bases, and 14 bases separated the two germline ends. Germline values: CDR1 SSHAT, CDR2 FNYEAQ (reference sequence). The CDR3, as DNA: TGTGCCACCTCGGAGGGACCGACAGATACGCAGTATTTT. This encodes CATSEGPTDTQYF.

The chain recombines TRBV12-3 or TRBV12-4 with TRBJ2-7; D uncertain. Trimming pared 5 bases from V and 4 bases from J, leaving 9 bases between. The CDR3 is 12 amino acids. The DNA of the CDR3 is TGTGCCAGCAGTCCGGTTATGTACGAGCAGTACTTC. Translating gives CASSPVMYEQYF.

The count of this clone is one. The J gene is TRBJ1-5, the V gene TRBV7-2; no firm D call. Trimming took 8 bases from V and 5 from J, leaving 16 bases between them. Germline V CDR1 and CDR2: SGHTA, FQGNSA. The CDR3 totals 14 residues. CDR3 residues: CASSSRIGHQPQHF. Here the CDR3 DNA reads TGTGCCAGCTCTTCCCGAATCGGCCATCAGCCCCAGCATTTT.